This passage covers 32 T cell receptor beta chains from one sample sequenced in a study of cytotoxic CD8 clonotypes in ibrutinib-treated CLL. Profiled with immunoSEQ multiplex PCR; TCRdb holds only in-frame clones, not every one. This sample has approximately 350,000 clones, with under 70% found just once. The material was PBMCs, obtained after 36 months of ibrutinib treatment. The receptor set was obtained from a human donor with chronic lymphocytic leukemia.

The chain has TRBV7-8 and TRBJ1-1; D ambiguous. Germline V gene sequence: CDR1 SGHVS, CDR2 FQNEAQ. V gave up 5 bases and J gave up 2 bases, with 6 bases separating them. The CDR3 totals 12 residues. For the CDR3, the DNA is TGTGCCAGCAGCAAACCTAACACTGAAGCTTTCTTT. This gives the protein CASSKPNTEAFF.

CDR3 residues: CASSPYPDRAGQIYEQYF. The CDR3 DNA reads TGTGCCAGCAGCCCGTATCCCGACCGGGCAGGGCAAATCTACGAGCAGTACTTC. The genes are TRBV14 and TRBJ2-7; D is perhaps TRBD1 (5 bases). V was pared by 4 bases and J by 3 bases, with 25 bases between. The CDR3 loop spans 18 amino acids. The germline V gene has CDR1 SGHDN and CDR2 FVKESK. Filled out from reference TRBV14 and TRBJ2-7, the complete variable domain reads EAGVTQFPSHSVIEKGQTVTLRCDPISGHDNLYWYRRVMGKEIKFLLHFVKESKQDESGMPNNRFLAERTGGTYSTLKVQPAELEDSGVYFCASSPYPDRAGQIYEQYFGPGTRLTVT.

This clone was counted between two and nine times. The chain is built from TRBV5-1 and TRBJ2-5; TRBD1 matches 8 bases. Trimming took 1 base from V and 5 from J; bases not matched to a gene: 7. Germline CDR1 reads SGHRS; CDR2 reads YFSETQ. The CDR3 runs 15 residues. This CDR3 is CASSLNRGRQETQYF. Written as DNA, the CDR3 is TGCGCCAGCAGCTTGAACAGGGGGAGACAGGAGACCCAGTACTTC.

The rearrangement uses TRBV11-2 and TRBJ1-1, with a possible D match to TRBD1 (6 bases). Germline V gene sequence: CDR1 SGHAT, CDR2 FQNNGV. CDR3 length: 15 residues. Trimming stripped 3 bases from V and 0 bases from J, with 11 bases between. The CDR3 region has the DNA TGTGCCAGCAGCTTTCGACAGGCCTTGAACACTGAAGCTTTCTTT. Translation: CASSFRQALNTEAFF. The full variable domain, its missing parts supplied by reference TRBV11-2 and TRBJ1-1, is EAGVAQSPRYKIIEKRQSVAFWCNPISGHATLYWYQQILGQGPKLLIQFQNNGVVDDSQLPKDRFSAERLKGVDSTLKIQPAKLEDSAVYLCASSFRQALNTEAFFGQGTRLTVV.

V usage is TRBV9 and J usage is TRBJ2-7, with D perhaps TRBD2 (6 bases). CDR3 size: 15 residues. The ends were cut back, 4 bases at V and 3 bases at J, with 17 bases in the middle. Germline V gene sequence: CDR1 SGDLS, CDR2 YYNGEE. In nucleotides, the CDR3 is TGTGCCAGCAGCCCAGTGGGGACTTCCCGCTACGAGCAGTACTTC. Translated: CASSPVGTSRYEQYF. The full variable domain, with the rest looked up from reference TRBV9 and TRBJ2-7, is DSGVTQTPKHLITATGQRVTLRCSPRSGDLSVYWYQQSLDQGLQFLIQYYNGEERAKGNILERFSAQQFPDLHSELNLSSLELGDSALYFCASSPVGTSRYEQYFGPGTRLTVT.

V gene TRBV9 combines with J gene TRBJ2-1; D is perhaps TRBD2 (6 bases). V lost 4 bases to trimming and J lost 8 bases, with 19 bases between them. Germline lookup yields CDR1 SGDLS and CDR2 YYNGEE. This CDR3 is 15 amino acids long. This chain's CDR3 is CASSILGTPPDEQFF. The DNA of the CDR3 is TGTGCCAGCAGCATCCTCGGGACTCCGCCAGATGAGCAGTTCTTC.

The rearrangement uses TRBV11-3 and TRBJ2-7, with D hard to call. The CDR3 runs to 11 residues. V lost 5 bases and J 3 bases, leaving 5 bases between the germline ends. The germline V gene encodes CDR1 SGHNT and CDR2 YENEEA. CDR3 in DNA: TGTGCCAGCAGCACTAACTACGAGCAGTACTTC. This encodes CASSTNYEQYF. Full variable domain (remainder filled in from reference TRBV11-3 and TRBJ2-7): EAGVVQSPRYKIIEKKQPVAFWCNPISGHNTLYWYLQNLGQGPELLIRYENEEAVDDSQLPKDRFSAERLKGVDSTLKIQPAELGDSAVYLCASSTNYEQYFGPGTRLTVT.

V usage is TRBV19 and J usage is TRBJ1-1; 9 positions agree with TRBD1. After removal of 5 bases from V and 5 bases from J, the junction contained 9 bases not matched to a gene. Germline-derived CDR1 and CDR2 are LNHDA and SQIVND (reference sequence). The CDR3 runs to 15 residues. DNA of the CDR3: TGTGCCAGTAGTCTTCCTAACAGGGGGCTGACTGAAGCTTTCTTT. Amino acid sequence: CASSLPNRGLTEAFF.

The chain links TRBV7-2 to TRBJ2-5; 7 bases align to TRBD2. V shed 5 bases, J shed 5 bases, and the junction held 14 bases outside the gene matches. This CDR3 contains 16 residues. Germline V gene data show CDR1 as SGHTA and CDR2 as FQGNSA. The CDR3 DNA reads as TGTGCCAGCAGCACTAGAAGGACTAGACCCGTGGAGACCCAGTACTTC. Amino acid sequence: CASSTRRTRPVETQYF.

The chain has TRBV5-6 and TRBJ1-5, with D possibly being TRBD1 (6 bases). Germline values: CDR1 SGHDT, CDR2 YYEEEE. The CDR3 sequence is 15 residues long. Trimming took 3 bases from V and 1 from J, leaving 11 bases between them. CDR3: CASSSSGGSNQPQHF. Written as DNA, the CDR3 is TGTGCCAGCAGCTCGTCTGGGGGCAGCAATCAGCCCCAGCATTTT.

The CDR3 reads CASSPQERSKNIQYF. CDR3 coding DNA: TGCGCCAGCAGCCCCCAGGAGAGGTCTAAAAACATTCAGTACTTC. The rearrangement uses TRBV5-1 and TRBJ2-4, with D unclear. The V end was cut by 4 bases, the J end by 4 bases, with 15 bases between. Germline loops: CDR1 SGHRS, CDR2 YFSETQ. The CDR3 is made up of 15 amino acids.

This clone was observed a few times. V usage is TRBV2 and J usage is TRBJ2-3; tentatively, D is TRBD1 (6 bases). V was trimmed by 8 bases and J by 2 bases, leaving 11 bases between them. The germline V gene encodes CDR1 SNHLY and CDR2 FYNNEI. The CDR3 is made up of 13 amino acids. CDR3: CASWDTNTDTQYF. DNA of the CDR3: TGTGCCAGCTGGGACACCAACACAGATACGCAGTATTTT.

V gene TRBV7-8 combines with J gene TRBJ2-2; D is perhaps TRBD2 (5 bases). CDR3 length: 14 residues. The germline V gene has CDR1 SGHVS and CDR2 FQNEAQ. The V end was cut by 5 bases, the J end by 8 bases, with 15 bases between. CDR3 residues: CASSLPSGKGELFF. Written as DNA, the CDR3 is TGTGCCAGCAGCCTCCCGTCGGGAAAAGGGGAGCTGTTTTTT.

The V call is TRBV2, the J call TRBJ2-2; possibly TRBD1 for D (7 bases). V lost 9 bases and J lost 5, with 22 bases in between. Germline-derived CDR1 and CDR2 are SNHLY and FYNNEI. CDR3 length: 16 residues. The chain's CDR3 is CARDPTRGARTGELFF. CDR3 coding DNA: TGTGCCAGAGATCCCACCAGGGGGGCTAGGACCGGGGAGCTGTTTTTT.

V gene TRBV28 combines with J gene TRBJ1-4; D not resolved. Trimming pared 5 bases from V and 7 bases from J, leaving 17 bases between. Germline V CDR1 and CDR2: MDHEN, SYDVKM. This CDR3 contains 15 residues. CDR3 sequence: CASSKITSWGEKLFF. The CDR3 coding sequence is TGTGCCAGCAGTAAAATAACCTCCTGGGGTGAAAAACTGTTTTTT.

For the CDR3, the DNA is TGCGCCAGCAGCTTGGTTGGCATTGTGGGTTCCGGGGAGCTGTTTTTT. Its protein is CASSLVGIVGSGELFF. V and J are TRBV5-1 and TRBJ2-2; D gene uncertain. The CDR3 length is 16 residues. Germline CDR1 is SGHRS and CDR2 is YFSETQ. V was shortened by 0 bases and J by 6 bases, with 15 bases between the two germline ends.

V is TRBV6-5 and J is TRBJ2-7; 12 nucleotides agree with TRBD2. The CDR3 has 16 residues. J gave up 4 bases and V 2 bases, and 6 bases lay outside the gene matches. The V gene's germline CDR1 is MNHEY and CDR2 SVGAGI. CDR3 in DNA: TGTGCCAGCAGTTACCAGACTAGCGGGAGTCCATACGAGCAGTACTTC. Translated: CASSYQTSGSPYEQYF.

This clone was found a few times. This sequence joins TRBV6-5 and TRBJ2-5; D remains ambiguous. Deletions cut 0 bases from V and 3 bases from J, with 5 bases between. Germline CDR1 reads MNHEY; CDR2 reads SVGAGI. This CDR3 region has 13 residues. The CDR3 DNA sequence: TGTGCCAGCAGTTACTCGGCAAAAGAGACCCAGTACTTC. Amino acid sequence: CASSYSAKETQYF.

CDR3 in DNA: TGTGCCAGTAGTCGAGGGACAGGGGGCATGAGAAGCAATCAGCCCCAGCATTTT. This translates into CASSRGTGGMRSNQPQHF. V and J are TRBV19 and TRBJ1-5; 12 nucleotides agree with TRBD1. In germline, CDR1 is LNHDA, CDR2 SQIVND (reference sequence). The length of the CDR3 is 18 residues. V lost 5 bases to trimming and J lost 1 base; unmatched junction nucleotides: 9.

The genes are TRBV2 and TRBJ2-5; 12 nucleotides align to TRBD1. This CDR3 has 15 residues. With V trimmed by 6 bases and J by 5 bases, 7 bases remained unmatched. Germline V gene data show CDR1 as SNHLY and CDR2 as FYNNEI. CDR3 amino acids: CASSRDRGLSETQYF. Written as DNA, the CDR3 is TGTGCCAGCAGCCGGGACAGGGGGCTCTCGGAGACCCAGTACTTC.

DNA of the CDR3: TGTGCCAGCTCACCATCCGGGACAGGGGGTATAGGGCCCCAGCATTTT. Translated, it gives CASSPSGTGGIGPQHF. The chain combines TRBV18 with TRBJ1-5, with 11 bases lining up with TRBD1. Germline V gene lookup returns CDR1 KGHSH and CDR2 LQKENI. The CDR3 is 16 residues long. With 2 bases clipped from V and 9 bases from J, the junction kept 9 bases outside the gene matches. Filled out from reference TRBV18 and TRBJ1-5, the complete variable domain reads NAGVMQNPRHLVRRRGQEARLRCSPMKGHSHVYWYRQLPEEGLKFMVYLQKENIIDESGMPKERFSAEFPKEGPSILRIQQVVRGDSAAYFCASSPSGTGGIGPQHFGDGTRLSIL.

CDR3 coding DNA: TGTGCCAGCTCACTGGGACCACAGGACCCATCCTACTCTGGGGCCAACGTCCTGACTTTC. Translating gives CASSLGPQDPSYSGANVLTF. V usage is TRBV18 and J usage is TRBJ2-6; D tentatively reads TRBD1 or TRBD2 (5 bases each). The CDR3 is 20 amino acids. V lost 4 bases, J lost 0 bases, and 22 bases lay in between. Germline V gene data show CDR1 as KGHSH and CDR2 as LQKENI.

This clone is a singleton in its sample. The rearrangement uses TRBV9 and TRBJ2-1; D is unclear. The germline V and J ends were trimmed by 3 bases and 4 bases, with 14 bases remaining between them. CDR1 is SGDLS and CDR2 is YYNGEE in the germline V gene. This CDR3 has 15 residues. The chain's CDR3 is CASSGIPPVYNEQFF. The CDR3 DNA sequence: TGTGCCAGCAGCGGAATCCCCCCCGTGTACAATGAGCAGTTCTTC.

This clone appeared once. The chain recombines TRBV18 with TRBJ2-2; D gene uncertain. CDR1 is KGHSH, CDR2 LQKENI, per germline. V was pared by 1 base and J by 6 bases, with 9 bases between. The CDR3 sequence is 14 residues long. The CDR3 sequence: CASSPRKAPGELFF. The CDR3 region has the DNA TGTGCCAGCTCACCACGGAAGGCTCCCGGGGAGCTGTTTTTT.

This clone was counted a few times. The rearrangement uses TRBV21-1 and TRBJ2-6; TRBD1 reflects the table's D call only, with no check against the DNA. TRBV21-1 is designated a pseudogene. The CDR3 is made up of 14 amino acids. For the CDR3, the DNA is TGTGCCAGCAGAACAGGGTCTGGGGCCAACGTCCTGACTTTC. Its translation is CASRTGSGANVLTF.

This chain links TRBV6-5 with TRBJ1-2; a possible D gene is TRBD1 (5 bases). The germline CDR1 and CDR2 sequences are MNHEY and SVGAGI. The CDR3 spans 16 residues. Between the trimmed V and J ends, which lost 0 bases and 7 bases, there was a span of 18 bases. In DNA, the CDR3 is TGTGCCAGCAGTTACTCAACATGGGGCGCAAGGCTTGGCTACACCTTC. The encoded protein is CASSYSTWGARLGYTF.

V and J are TRBV2 and TRBJ2-7, with 7 bases fitting TRBD2. From germline, CDR1 is SNHLY and CDR2 FYNNEI. J was trimmed by 5 bases and V by 2 bases; bases with no gene match: 9. This CDR3 has 15 residues. The CDR3 reads CASSESGVAGHEQYF. As DNA, the CDR3 is TGTGCCAGCAGTGAAAGCGGGGTAGCGGGTCACGAGCAGTACTTC.

The chain carries TRBV5-1 and TRBJ2-5, with TRBD2 matching over 7 bases. The CDR3 is made up of 18 amino acids. The V and J ends lost 6 bases and 3 bases, in that order; junction bases with no gene match: 20. Germline V gene data show CDR1 as SGHRS and CDR2 as YFSETQ. CDR3 in DNA: TGCGCCAGCAAGCACCGGGGGACTAATTTAACACCTAAAGAGACCCAGTACTTC. Translation gives CASKHRGTNLTPKETQYF.

The CDR3 DNA reads as TGCGCCAGCAGCCAAGATGTACCCGGGACAGGGGGCAGGAATCAGCCCCAGCATTTT. Amino acids: CASSQDVPGTGGRNQPQHF. The chain employs TRBV4-3 and TRBJ1-5; 12 bases match TRBD1. The germline V gene has CDR1 LGHNA and CDR2 YSLEER. The V gene end was trimmed by 0 bases and the J gene end by 4 bases; junction bases not matched to a gene: 10. The CDR3 spans 19 residues.

The chain links TRBV5-1 to TRBJ2-3; maybe TRBD1 (6 bases). Germline V gene lookup returns CDR1 SGHRS and CDR2 YFSETQ. V was pared by 1 base and J by 4 bases, with 7 bases between. This CDR3 region has 13 residues. The CDR3 sequence: CASSLRGSDTQYF. For the CDR3, the DNA is TGCGCCAGCAGCTTGAGGGGGTCAGATACGCAGTATTTT.

In regard to this clone: The junction shows a germline mismatch at one end, possibly a read error. The chain joins TRBV5-1 to TRBJ2-7, with TRBD2 identical over 9 bases. Germline lookup yields CDR1 SGHRS and CDR2 YFSETQ. The CDR3 sequence is 13 residues long. This chain's CDR3 is CASRLGLAGEQYF. As DNA, the CDR3 is TGCGCCAGCAGATTGGGGCTAGCGGGGGAGCAGTACTTC.

The gene calls are TRBV6-5 and TRBJ1-2; 8 bases match TRBD1. Germline V gene data show CDR1 as MNHEY and CDR2 as SVGAGI. The CDR3 loop spans 15 amino acids. Losses at the gene ends were 2 bases for V and 4 bases for J; bases not matched to a gene: 6. The CDR3 DNA sequence: TGTGCCAGCAGTTACGACAGGGGTTTTAGCTATGGCTACACCTTC. Protein: CASSYDRGFSYGYTF.